Listed below are T cell receptor beta chains from one sample, sequenced in a study of response to subunit inactivated influenza vaccine. TCRdb re-called the RT-PCR reads through MiXCR, storing one row per CDR3 protein. Among some 570,000 distinct CDR3 sequences, over 9% were seen once, and the ten largest hold roughly 11%. Another study also made use of these data, one on T cells expressing NK-cell markers.

Source: PBMCs from blood, taken on the day of vaccination. The receptor set was obtained from a man aged 45-60 years who received an inactivated influenza vaccine. The conserved cysteine and the conserved F or W are not part of the CDR3 here. A D gene is named only where the DNA matches it firmly.

d_call	j_call	cdr3_length	v_call	cdr3_aa
.	TRBJ2-6	15	TRBV4-3	ASSQEVRGYGANVLT
TRBD1	TRBJ2-5	13	TRBV18	ASSPPVRGRETQY
.	TRBJ2-1	12	TRBV5-1	ASSLPLGVSEQF
.	TRBJ1-5	18	TRBV12-3/TRBV12-4	ASSSRGYLNGGGSNQPQH
.	TRBJ2-7	13	TRBV5-1	ASSPVFPPGYEQY
TRBD2	TRBJ2-7	14	TRBV20-1	SARPIGGTTLYEQY
TRBD2	TRBJ2-1	14	TRBV3-1	ASSQDRGRAYNEQF
TRBD2	TRBJ2-4	12	TRBV27	ASSVTSGLNIQY
TRBD1	TRBJ2-7	13	TRBV7-2	ASSLGPGTGHEQY
TRBD1	TRBJ2-7	12	TRBV28	ASLPGQGTGEQY
.	TRBJ2-7	11	TRBV7-2	ASSLGTYSEQY
TRBD2	TRBJ2-7	10	TRBV20-1	SVRRGGYEQY
.	TRBJ1-2	10	TRBV19	ASSFDRLRYT
TRBD1	TRBJ2-7	10	TRBV20-1	SVGQEHYEQY
.	TRBJ2-7	13	TRBV12-3/TRBV12-4	ASSFFGEFRNEQY
.	TRBJ2-3	11	TRBV12-3/TRBV12-4	ASSLGVPDTQY
.	TRBJ2-1	11	TRBV7-9	ASSLDWGAEQF
TRBD1	TRBJ2-6	14	TRBV29-1	SVGDRGDSGANVLT
TRBD2	TRBJ2-2	15	TRBV7-3	ASSLGLAGVPGGELF
TRBD1	TRBJ1-2	13	TRBV4-2	ASSQGQGGNYGYT
.	TRBJ2-7	13	TRBV27	ATKAGWGAGNEQY
TRBD2	TRBJ2-1	12	TRBV28	ASRGTSSYNEQF
.	TRBJ2-3	13	TRBV7-2	ASSYSGFGTDTQY
.	TRBJ2-1	9	TRBV20-1	NGRAENEQF
TRBD2	TRBJ2-6	19	TRBV12-3/TRBV12-4	ASSLILRGGVFSSGANVLT
.	TRBJ2-1	14	TRBV4-2	ASSPAGNYSYNEQF
.	TRBJ2-1	13	TRBV7-9	ASSLKGYSYNEQF
.	TRBJ2-5	11	TRBV5-1	ASSWTFGETQY
TRBD2	TRBJ2-3	14	TRBV9	ASSVTASGVRVTQY
.	TRBJ2-1	9	TRBV29-1	SVDYYNEQF
TRBD1	TRBJ2-1	10	TRBV7-9	ASSYRTGDVF
.	TRBJ2-1	10	TRBV12-3/TRBV12-4	ASGKTYNEQF